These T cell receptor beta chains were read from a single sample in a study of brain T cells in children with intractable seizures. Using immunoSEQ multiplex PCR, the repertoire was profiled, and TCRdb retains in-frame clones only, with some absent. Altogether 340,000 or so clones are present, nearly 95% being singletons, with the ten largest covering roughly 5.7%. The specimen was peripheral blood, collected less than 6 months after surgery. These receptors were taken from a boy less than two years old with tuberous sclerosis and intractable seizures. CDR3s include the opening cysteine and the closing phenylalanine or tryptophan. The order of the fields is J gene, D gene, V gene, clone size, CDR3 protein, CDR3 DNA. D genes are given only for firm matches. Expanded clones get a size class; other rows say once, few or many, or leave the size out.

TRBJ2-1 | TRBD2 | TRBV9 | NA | CASSRLAEIREHNEQFF | TGTGCCAGCTCCCGACTAGCGGAAATAAGGGAACACAATGAGCAGTTCTTC
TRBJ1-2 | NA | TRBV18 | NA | CASSPGAPDYGYTF | TGTGCCAGCTCACCAGGGGCGCCTGACTATGGCTACACCTTC
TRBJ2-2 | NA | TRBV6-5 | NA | CASSPQGGAAGELFF | TGTGCCAGCAGCCCCCAGGGGGGGGCGGCCGGGGAGCTGTTTTTT
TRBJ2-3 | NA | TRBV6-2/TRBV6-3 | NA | CASSSNRDTFTDTQYF | TGTGCCAGCAGTTCAAACCGGGACACGTTCACAGATACGCAGTATTTT
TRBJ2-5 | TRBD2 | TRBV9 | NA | CASSPRTSGVGETQYF | TGTGCCAGCAGCCCACGGACTAGCGGGGTCGGGGAGACCCAGTACTTC
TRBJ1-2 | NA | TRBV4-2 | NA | CASSQDGSYGYTF | TGTGCCAGCAGCCAAGATGGTTCCTATGGCTACACCTTC
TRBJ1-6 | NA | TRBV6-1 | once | CASSEAGRGFSPLHF | TGTGCCAGCAGTGAAGCCGGCAGGGGTTTTTCACCCCTCCACTTT
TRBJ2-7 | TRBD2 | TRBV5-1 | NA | CASSLEVGLEEYF | TGCGCCAGCAGCTTGGAGGTGGGACTAGAAGAGTACTTC
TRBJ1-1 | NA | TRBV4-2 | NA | CASSQVGRRAEGTSEAFF | TGTGCCAGCAGCCAAGTGGGAAGAAGGGCGGAAGGGACTTCTGAAGCTTTCTTT
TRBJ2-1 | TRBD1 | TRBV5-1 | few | CASTGQGRSEQFF | TGCGCCAGCACCGGACAGGGAAGGAGTGAGCAGTTCTTC
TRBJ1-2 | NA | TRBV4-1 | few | CASSQSPKSNYGYTF | TGCGCCAGCAGCCAATCGCCCAAGTCGAACTATGGCTACACCTTC
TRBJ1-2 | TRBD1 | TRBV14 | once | CASSQVFEGALAF | TGTGCCAGCAGCCAAGTGTTTGAGGGGGCACTTGCCTTC
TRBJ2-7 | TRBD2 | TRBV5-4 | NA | CASSLAGGRSYEQYF | TGTGCCAGCAGCTTGGCGGGAGGAAGGTCCTACGAGCAGTACTTC
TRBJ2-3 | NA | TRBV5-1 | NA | CASSPRGSWNTQYF | TGCGCCAGCAGCCCCCGGGGCTCCTGGAATACGCAGTATTTT
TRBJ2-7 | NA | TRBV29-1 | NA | CSVEGGFEQYF | TGCAGCGTTGAAGGAGGGTTCGAGCAGTACTTC
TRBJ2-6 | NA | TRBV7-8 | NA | CASSSIGNTISGANVLTF | TGTGCCAGCAGCAGCATTGGGAATACGATCTCTGGGGCCAACGTCCTGACTTTC
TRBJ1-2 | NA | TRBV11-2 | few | CASSLGGYYGYTF | TGTGCCAGCAGCTTAGGAGGGTACTATGGCTACACCTTC
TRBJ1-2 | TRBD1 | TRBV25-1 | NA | CASSTGESARSNYGYTF | TGTGCCAGCAGTACAGGGGAGAGTGCGAGGTCTAACTATGGCTACACCTTC
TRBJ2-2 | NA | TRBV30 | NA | CAWSVGASAGELFF | TGTGCCTGGAGTGTAGGAGCGTCTGCCGGGGAGCTGTTTTTT
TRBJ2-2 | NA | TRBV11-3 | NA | CASSSPRDSLNTGELFF | TGTGCCAGCAGCTCGCCTAGGGATAGCCTAAACACCGGGGAGCTGTTTTTT
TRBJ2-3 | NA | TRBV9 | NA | CASSPWGQVQYF | TGTGCCAGCAGCCCATGGGGACAAGTGCAGTATTTT
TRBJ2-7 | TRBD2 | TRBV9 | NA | CASSPERGAYEQYF | TGTGCCAGCAGCCCTGAGCGGGGGGCCTACGAGCAGTACTTC
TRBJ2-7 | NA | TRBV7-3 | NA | CASSPGVGYEQYF | TGTGCCAGCAGCCCGGGGGTGGGCTACGAGCAGTACTTC
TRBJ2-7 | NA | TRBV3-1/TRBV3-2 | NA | CASSQDLGTPTYEQYF | TGTGCCAGCAGCCAAGATCTTGGGACTCCTACCTACGAGCAGTACTTC
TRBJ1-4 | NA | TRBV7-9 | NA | CASSYTEWEKLFF | TGTGCCAGCAGCTACACAGAGTGGGAAAAACTGTTTTTT
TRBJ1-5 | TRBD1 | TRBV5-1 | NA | CASSLGGGGENQPQHF | TGCGCCAGCAGCTTGGGGGGAGGGGGCGAGAATCAGCCCCAGCATTTT
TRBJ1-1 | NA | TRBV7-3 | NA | CASSLTPQVNTEAFF | TGTGCCAGCAGCTTAACCCCCCAGGTGAACACTGAAGCTTTCTTT
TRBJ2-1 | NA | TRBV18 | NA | CASSGPGSSYNEQFF | TGTGCCAGCTCGGGTCCAGGGAGCTCCTACAATGAGCAGTTCTTC
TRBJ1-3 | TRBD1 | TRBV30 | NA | CAWSHRGSGNTIYF | TGTGCCTGGAGCCACAGGGGCTCTGGAAACACCATATATTTT
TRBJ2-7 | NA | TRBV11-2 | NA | CASSQKGWGNEQYF | TGTGCCAGCAGCCAGAAGGGATGGGGAAACGAGCAGTACTTC
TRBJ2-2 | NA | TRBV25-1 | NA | CASGSRELFF | TGTGCCAGCGGATCGAGGGAGCTGTTTTTT
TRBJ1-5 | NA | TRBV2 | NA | CASTGYSNQPQHF | TGTGCCAGCACAGGTTATAGCAATCAGCCCCAGCATTTT